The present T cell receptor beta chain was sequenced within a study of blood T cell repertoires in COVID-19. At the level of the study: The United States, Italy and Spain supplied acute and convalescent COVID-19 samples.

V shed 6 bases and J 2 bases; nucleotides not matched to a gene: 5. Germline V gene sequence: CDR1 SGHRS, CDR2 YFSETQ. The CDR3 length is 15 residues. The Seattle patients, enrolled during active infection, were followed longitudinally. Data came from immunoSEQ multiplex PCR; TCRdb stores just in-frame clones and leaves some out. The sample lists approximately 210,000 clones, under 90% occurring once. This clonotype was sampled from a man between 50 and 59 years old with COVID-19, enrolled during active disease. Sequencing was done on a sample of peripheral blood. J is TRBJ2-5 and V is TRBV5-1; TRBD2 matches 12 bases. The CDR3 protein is CASTASGRVQETQYF. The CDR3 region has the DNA TGCGCCAGCACCGCTAGCGGGAGGGTGCAAGAGACCCAGTACTTC.